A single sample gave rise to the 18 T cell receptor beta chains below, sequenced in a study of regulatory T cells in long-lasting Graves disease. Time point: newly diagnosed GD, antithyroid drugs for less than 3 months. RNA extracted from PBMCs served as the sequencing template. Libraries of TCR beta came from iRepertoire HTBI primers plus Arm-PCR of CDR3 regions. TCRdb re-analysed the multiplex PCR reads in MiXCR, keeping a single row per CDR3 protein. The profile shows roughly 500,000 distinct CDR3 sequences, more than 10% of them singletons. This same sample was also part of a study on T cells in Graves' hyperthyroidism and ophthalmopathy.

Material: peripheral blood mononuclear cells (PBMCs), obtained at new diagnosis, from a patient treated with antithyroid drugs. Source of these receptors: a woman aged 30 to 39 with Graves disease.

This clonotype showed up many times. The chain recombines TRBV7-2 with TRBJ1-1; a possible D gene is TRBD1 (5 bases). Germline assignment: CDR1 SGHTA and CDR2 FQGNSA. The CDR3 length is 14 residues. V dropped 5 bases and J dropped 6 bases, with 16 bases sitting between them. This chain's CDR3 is CASSPIGRGAEAFF. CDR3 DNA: TGTGCCAGCAGCCCCATTGGTCGAGGGGCTGAAGCTTTCTTT.

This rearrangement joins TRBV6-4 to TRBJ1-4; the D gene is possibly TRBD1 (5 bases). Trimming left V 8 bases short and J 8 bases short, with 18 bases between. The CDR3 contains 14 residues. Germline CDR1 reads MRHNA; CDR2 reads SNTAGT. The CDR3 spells CASPWGGLGEKLFF. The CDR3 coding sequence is TGTGCCAGCCCCTGGGGCGGTCTAGGGGAAAAACTGTTTTTT.

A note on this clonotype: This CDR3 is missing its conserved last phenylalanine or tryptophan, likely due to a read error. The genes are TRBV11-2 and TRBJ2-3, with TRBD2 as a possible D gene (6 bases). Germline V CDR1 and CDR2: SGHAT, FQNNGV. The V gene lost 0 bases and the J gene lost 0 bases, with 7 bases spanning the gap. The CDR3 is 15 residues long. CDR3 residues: CASSLEGTSTDTQYS. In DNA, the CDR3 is TGTGCCAGCAGCTTAGAGGGGACTAGCACAGATACGCAGTATTCT.

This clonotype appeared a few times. Written as DNA, the CDR3 is TGTGCCAGCAGTTTATTGTCCGGGGAAGAGACCCAGTACTTC. Protein: CASSLLSGEETQYF. The rearrangement joins TRBV27 to TRBJ2-5; D may be TRBD2 (5 bases). The CDR3 sequence is 14 residues long. V was clipped by 1 base and J by 3 bases, with 9 bases between them. CDR1 MNHEY and CDR2 SMNVEV come from the germline V gene (reference sequence).

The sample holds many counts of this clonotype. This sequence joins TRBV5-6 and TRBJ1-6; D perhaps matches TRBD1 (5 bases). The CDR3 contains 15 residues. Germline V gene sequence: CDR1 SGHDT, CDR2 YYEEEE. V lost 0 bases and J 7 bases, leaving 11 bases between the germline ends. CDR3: CASSLGGTLNSPLHF. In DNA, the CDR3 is TGTGCCAGCAGCTTGGGTGGGACCCTGAATTCACCCCTCCACTTT.

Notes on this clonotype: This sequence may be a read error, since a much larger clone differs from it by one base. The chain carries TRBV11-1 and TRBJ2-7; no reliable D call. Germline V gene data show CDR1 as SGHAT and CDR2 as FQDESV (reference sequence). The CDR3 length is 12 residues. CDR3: CASSLLSHERYF. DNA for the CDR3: TGTGCCAGCAGCTTATTGTCCCACGAGCGGTACTTC.

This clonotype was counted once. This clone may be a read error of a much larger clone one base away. The CDR3 bases are TGTGCCAGCAGCCTCATCGTAGGGGCCTCTGGTGAGCAGTTCTTC. Translated: CASSLIVGASGEQFF. This chain joins TRBV3-1 and TRBJ2-1, with D possibly matching TRBD1 (5 bases). Trimming removed 4 bases from V and 9 bases from J, with 19 bases in between. CDR1 and CDR2 (germline): LGHDT, YNNKEL (reference sequence). CDR3 size: 15 residues.

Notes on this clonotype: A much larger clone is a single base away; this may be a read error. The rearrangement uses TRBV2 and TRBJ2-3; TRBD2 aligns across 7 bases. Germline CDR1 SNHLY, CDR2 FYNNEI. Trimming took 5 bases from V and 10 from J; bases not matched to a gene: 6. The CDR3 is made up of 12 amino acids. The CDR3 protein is CASSPGRDAQYF. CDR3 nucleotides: TGTGCCAGCAGTCCGGGGAGGGATGCGCAGTATTTT.

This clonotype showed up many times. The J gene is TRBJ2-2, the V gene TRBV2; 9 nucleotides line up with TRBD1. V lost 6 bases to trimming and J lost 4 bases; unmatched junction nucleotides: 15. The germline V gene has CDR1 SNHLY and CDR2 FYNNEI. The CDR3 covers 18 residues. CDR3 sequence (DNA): TGTGCCAGCAGGCTCCGGGACAGGGTAATTCCGGGCACCGGGGAGCTGTTTTTT. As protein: CASRLRDRVIPGTGELFF.

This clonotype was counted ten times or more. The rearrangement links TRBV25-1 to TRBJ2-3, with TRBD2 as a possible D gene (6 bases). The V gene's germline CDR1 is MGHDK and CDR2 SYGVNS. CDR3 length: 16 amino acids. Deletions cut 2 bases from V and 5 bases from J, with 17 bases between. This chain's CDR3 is CASSEPYPGDEDTQYF. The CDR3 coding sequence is TGTGCCAGCAGTGAACCGTACCCGGGAGATGAAGATACGCAGTATTTT.

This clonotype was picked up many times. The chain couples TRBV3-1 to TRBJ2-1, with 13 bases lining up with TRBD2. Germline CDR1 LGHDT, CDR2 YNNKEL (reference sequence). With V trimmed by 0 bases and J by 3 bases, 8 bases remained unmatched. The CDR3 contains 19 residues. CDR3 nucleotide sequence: TGTGCCAGCAGCCAAGAGGGAGGACTAGCGGGAGACCTCTACAATGAGCAGTTCTTC. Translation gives CASSQEGGLAGDLYNEQFF.

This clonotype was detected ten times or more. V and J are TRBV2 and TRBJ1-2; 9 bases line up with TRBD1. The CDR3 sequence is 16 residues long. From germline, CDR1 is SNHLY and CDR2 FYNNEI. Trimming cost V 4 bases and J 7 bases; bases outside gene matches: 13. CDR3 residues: CASSVLQGAVTAGYTF. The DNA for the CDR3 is TGTGCCAGCAGTGTCCTACAGGGGGCGGTGACGGCTGGCTACACCTTC.

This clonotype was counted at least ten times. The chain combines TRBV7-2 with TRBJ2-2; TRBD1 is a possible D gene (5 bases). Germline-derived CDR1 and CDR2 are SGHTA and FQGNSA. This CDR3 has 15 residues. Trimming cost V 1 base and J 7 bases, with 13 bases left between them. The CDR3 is CASSLDPGIIGELFF. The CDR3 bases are TGTGCCAGCAGCTTAGACCCAGGGATAATCGGGGAGCTGTTTTTT.

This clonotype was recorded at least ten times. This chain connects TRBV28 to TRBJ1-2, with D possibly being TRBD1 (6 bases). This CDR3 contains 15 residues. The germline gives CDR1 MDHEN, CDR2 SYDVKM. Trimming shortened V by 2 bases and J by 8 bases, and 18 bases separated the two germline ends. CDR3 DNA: TGTGCCAGCAGTTTACCCTACAGGGTCAGGGAAGGCTACACCTTC. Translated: CASSLPYRVREGYTF.

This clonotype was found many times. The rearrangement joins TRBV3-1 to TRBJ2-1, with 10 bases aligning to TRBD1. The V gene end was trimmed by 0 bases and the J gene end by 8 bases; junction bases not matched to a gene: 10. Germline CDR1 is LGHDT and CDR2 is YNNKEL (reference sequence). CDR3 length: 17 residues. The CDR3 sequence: CASSQERWRQGADEQFF. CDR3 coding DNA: TGTGCCAGCAGCCAAGAACGATGGAGACAGGGGGCAGATGAGCAGTTCTTC.

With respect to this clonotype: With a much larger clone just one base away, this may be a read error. The CDR3 coding sequence is TGTGCCAGCAGCTTAGCCACCTTGCTGCGGGACCGTCACGGGGAGCTGTTTTTT. This encodes CASSLATLLRDRHGELFF. This chain uses TRBV7-2 with TRBJ2-2; D is possibly TRBD2 (6 bases). The germline gives CDR1 SGHTA, CDR2 FQGNSA. The V end was cut by 0 bases, the J end by 7 bases, with 21 bases between. This CDR3 spans 18 amino acids.

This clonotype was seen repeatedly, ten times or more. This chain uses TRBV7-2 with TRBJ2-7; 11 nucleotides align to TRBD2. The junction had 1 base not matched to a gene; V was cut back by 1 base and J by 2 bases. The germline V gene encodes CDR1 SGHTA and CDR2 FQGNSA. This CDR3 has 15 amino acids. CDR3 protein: CASSLEGLAAYEQYF. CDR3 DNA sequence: TGTGCCAGCAGCTTAGAGGGACTAGCGGCCTACGAGCAGTACTTC.

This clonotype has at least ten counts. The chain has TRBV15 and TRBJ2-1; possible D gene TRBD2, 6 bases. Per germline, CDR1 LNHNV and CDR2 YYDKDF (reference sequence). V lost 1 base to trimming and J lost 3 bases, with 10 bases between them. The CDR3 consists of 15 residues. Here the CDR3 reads CATSRAAGIYNEQFF. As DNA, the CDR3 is TGTGCCACCAGCAGAGCCGCGGGAATCTACAATGAGCAGTTCTTC. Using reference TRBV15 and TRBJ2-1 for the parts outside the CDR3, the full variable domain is DAMVIQNPRYQVTQFGKPVTLSCSQTLNHNVMYWYQQKSSQAPKLLFHYYDKDFNNEADTPDNFQSRRPNTSFCFLDIRSPGLGDTAMYLCATSRAAGIYNEQFFGPGTRLTVL.